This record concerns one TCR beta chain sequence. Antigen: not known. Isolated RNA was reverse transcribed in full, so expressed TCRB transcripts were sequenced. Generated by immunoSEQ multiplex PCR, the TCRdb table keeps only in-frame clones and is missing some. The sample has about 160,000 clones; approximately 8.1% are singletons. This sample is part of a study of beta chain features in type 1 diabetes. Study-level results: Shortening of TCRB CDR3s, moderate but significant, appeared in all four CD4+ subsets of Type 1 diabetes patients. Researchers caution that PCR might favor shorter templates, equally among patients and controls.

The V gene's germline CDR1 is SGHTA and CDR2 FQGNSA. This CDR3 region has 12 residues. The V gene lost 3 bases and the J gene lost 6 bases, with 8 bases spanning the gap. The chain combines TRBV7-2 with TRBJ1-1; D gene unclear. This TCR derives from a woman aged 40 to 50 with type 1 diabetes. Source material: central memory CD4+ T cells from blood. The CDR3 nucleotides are TGTGCCAGCAGCTTTCCCCTTCCTGAAGCTTTCTTT. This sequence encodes CASSFPLPEAFF.